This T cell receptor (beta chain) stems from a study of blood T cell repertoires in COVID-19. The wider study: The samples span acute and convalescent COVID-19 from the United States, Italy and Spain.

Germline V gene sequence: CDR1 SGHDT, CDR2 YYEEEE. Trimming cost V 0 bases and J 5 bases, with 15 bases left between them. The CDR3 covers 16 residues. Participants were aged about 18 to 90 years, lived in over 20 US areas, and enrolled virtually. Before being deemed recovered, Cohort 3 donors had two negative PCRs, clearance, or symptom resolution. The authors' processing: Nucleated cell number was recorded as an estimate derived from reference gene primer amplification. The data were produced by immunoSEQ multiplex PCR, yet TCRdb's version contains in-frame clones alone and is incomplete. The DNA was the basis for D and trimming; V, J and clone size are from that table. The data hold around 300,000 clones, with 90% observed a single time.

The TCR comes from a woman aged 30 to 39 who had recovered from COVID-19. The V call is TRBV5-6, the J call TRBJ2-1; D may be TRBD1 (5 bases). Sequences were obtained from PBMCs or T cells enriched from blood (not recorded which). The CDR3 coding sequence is TGTGCCAGCAGCTTGGTGCCGACAGCCGATAACAATGAGCAGTTCTTC. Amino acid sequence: CASSLVPTADNNEQFF.